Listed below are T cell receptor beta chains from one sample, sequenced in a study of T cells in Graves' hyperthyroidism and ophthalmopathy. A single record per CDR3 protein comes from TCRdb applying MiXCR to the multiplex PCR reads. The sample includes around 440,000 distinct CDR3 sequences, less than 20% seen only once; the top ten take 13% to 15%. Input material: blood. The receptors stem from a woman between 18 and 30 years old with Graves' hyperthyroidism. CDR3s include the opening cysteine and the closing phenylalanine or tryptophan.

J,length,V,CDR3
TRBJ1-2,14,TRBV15,CATSRDLGAAGYTF
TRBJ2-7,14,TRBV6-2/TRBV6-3,CASSYSRVGSEQYF
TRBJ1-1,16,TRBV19,CASSMAPLTEYTEAFF
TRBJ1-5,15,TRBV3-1,CASSQDSGSNQPQHF
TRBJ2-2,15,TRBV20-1,CSARETGGQAGELFF
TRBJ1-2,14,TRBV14,CASSQGIITGTHTF
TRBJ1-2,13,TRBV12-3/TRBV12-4,CASGGDRAYGYTF
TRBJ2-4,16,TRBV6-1,CASSESGGARSGIQYF
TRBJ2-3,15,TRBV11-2,CASSLGGGAGDTQYF
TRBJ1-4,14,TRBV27,CASSHNVANEKLFF
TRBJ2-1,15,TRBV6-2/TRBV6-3,CASSYTGQAYNEQFF
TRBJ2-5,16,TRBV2,CASSNSGWQFQETQYF
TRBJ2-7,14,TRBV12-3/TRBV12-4,CASSLFGPYYEQYF
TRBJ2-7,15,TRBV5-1,CASSPVGGGAYEQYF
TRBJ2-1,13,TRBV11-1,CASSATGRFEQFF
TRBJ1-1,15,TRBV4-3,CASSQDRSGADEAFF
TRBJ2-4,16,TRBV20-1,CSARYGVLSAKNIQYF
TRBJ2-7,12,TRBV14,CASSQRRYEQYF
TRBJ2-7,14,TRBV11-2,CASSLVQGRGEQYF
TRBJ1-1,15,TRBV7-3,CASSLMGGMNTEAFF
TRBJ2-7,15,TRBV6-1,CASSEGRGNTYEQYF
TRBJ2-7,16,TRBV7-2,CASSPTSGRGHDEQYF
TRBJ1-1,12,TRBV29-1,CSVDKENTEAFF
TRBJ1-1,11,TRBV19,CASRQGPEAFF
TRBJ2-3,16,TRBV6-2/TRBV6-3,CASSWPGLVTRDTQYF
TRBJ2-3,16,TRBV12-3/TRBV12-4,CASGFWGLARTDTQYF
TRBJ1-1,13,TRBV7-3,CASSPTGAAEAFF
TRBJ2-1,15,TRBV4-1,CASSQEAGGPGEQFF
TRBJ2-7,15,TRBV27,CASSLSTRYRYEQYF
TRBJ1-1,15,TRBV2,CASSEALVMNTEAFF
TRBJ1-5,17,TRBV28,CASSRDNWGQDNQPQHF
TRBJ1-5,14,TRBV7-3,CASSFQDSRQPQHF